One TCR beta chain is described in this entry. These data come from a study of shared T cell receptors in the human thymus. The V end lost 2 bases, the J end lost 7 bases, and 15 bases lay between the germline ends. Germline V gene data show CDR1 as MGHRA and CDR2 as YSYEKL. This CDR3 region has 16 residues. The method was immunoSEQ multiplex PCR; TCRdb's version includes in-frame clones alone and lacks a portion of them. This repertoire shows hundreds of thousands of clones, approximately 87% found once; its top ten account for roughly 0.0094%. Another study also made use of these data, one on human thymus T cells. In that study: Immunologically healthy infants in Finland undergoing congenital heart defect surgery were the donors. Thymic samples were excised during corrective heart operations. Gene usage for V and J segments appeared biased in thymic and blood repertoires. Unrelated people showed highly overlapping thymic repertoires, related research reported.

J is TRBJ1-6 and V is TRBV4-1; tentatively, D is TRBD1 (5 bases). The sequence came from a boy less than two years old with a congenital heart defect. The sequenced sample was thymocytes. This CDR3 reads CASSQPDSNINSPLHF. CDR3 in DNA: TGCGCCAGCAGCCAACCCGACAGTAACATCAATTCACCCCTCCACTTT.